This T cell receptor beta chain was documented in a study of blood T cell repertoires in COVID-19. Study-level information: From the United States, Italy and Spain came samples of acute and convalescent COVID-19. Sample material is recorded as cDNA or gDNA derived from T cells, B-cell-depleted T cells, or PBMCs.

Per the germline V gene, CDR1 is SGHRS and CDR2 is YFSETQ. The CDR3 contains 15 residues. V shed 0 bases and J 3 bases; nucleotides not matched to a gene: 4. Authors' data handling: It was from reference gene primer amplification that nucleated cell counts were estimated. This table comes from immunoSEQ multiplex PCR, and its TCRdb copy is limited to in-frame clones, with some not included. V, J and clone size are those of that table, while D and trimming were read from the DNA. The table has tens of thousands of clones, around 88% seen once. The receptor was isolated from a woman in her 70s with acute or convalescent COVID-19. The rearrangement links TRBV5-1 to TRBJ1-2, with 8 bases identical to TRBD1. Sequenced sample: peripheral blood. The CDR3 loop reads CASSLGTGYDYGYTF. The CDR3 bases are TGCGCCAGCAGCTTGGGGACAGGGTACGACTATGGCTACACCTTC.